A selection of T cell receptor beta chains follows, all from one sample in a study of CD8+CD57+ T cells in acquired aplastic anemia. MiXCR, run by TCRdb on the reads, gives a single entry per CDR3 protein. This table has over 150,000 distinct CDR3 sequences, roughly 54% appearing once. Sequencing input: sorted CD4+, CD8+, or CD8+CD57+ T cells (not recorded which) from PBMCs. These receptors came from a human donor with aplastic anemia. Both conserved end residues are part of each CDR3. The order of the fields is V gene, J gene, clone size, D gene, CDR3 DNA, CDR3 protein. A D gene is named only where the DNA matches it firmly. A clone size is listed for some rows: how often the clone was seen (once, few, many), or a class if it is expanded.

>TRBV6-1|TRBJ1-6|once|TRBD1
TGTGCCAGCAGTGAGAGGCACGGGACAGATAATTCACCCCTCCACTTT
CASSERHGTDNSPLHF
>TRBV29-1|TRBJ1-6|-|-
TGCAGCGTCTCCGGGCCCAATAATTCACCCCTCCACTTT
CSVSGPNNSPLHF
>TRBV27|TRBJ1-6|many|-
TGTGCCAGCATGGCAGGGAGGAATTCACCCCTCCACTTT
CASMAGRNSPLHF
>TRBV24-1|TRBJ2-7|-|TRBD1
TGTGCCACCAGTGATACTCCCCAGGGGGCTTACGAGCAGTACTTC
CATSDTPQGAYEQYF
>TRBV3-1|TRBJ2-5|-|TRBD2
TGTGCCAGCAGCCAGGGTATAGCGGGGGGGGAGGCCCAGTACTTC
CASSQGIAGGEAQYF
>TRBV10-1|TRBJ2-4|many|-
TGCGCCAGCAGTGAGGCAGCCAAAAACATTCAGTACTTC
CASSEAAKNIQYF
>TRBV19|TRBJ1-2|few|TRBD1
TGTGCCAGTAGACCGACAGGGGACTATGGCTACACCTTC
CASRPTGDYGYTF
>TRBV7-3|TRBJ2-7|-|TRBD1
TGTGCCAACGAAACAGGGGGCGGCGAGCAGTACTTC
CANETGGGEQYF
>TRBV5-1|TRBJ2-1|-|-
TGCGCCAGCAGCGGCGGAACCTACAATGAGCAGTTCTTC
CASSGGTYNEQFF
>TRBV7-9|TRBJ2-7|many|-
TGTGCCAGCAGCTTACGGCGGGGAGGAGACGAGCAGTACTTC
CASSLRRGGDEQYF
>TRBV29-1|TRBJ2-7|-|-
TGCAGCGTTGAATGGGACGGAACCTACGAGCAGTACTTC
CSVEWDGTYEQYF
>TRBV20-1|TRBJ2-2|-|TRBD1
TGCAGTGCCCCCTGGGGACAGGGCTACACCGGGGAGCTGTTTTTT
CSAPWGQGYTGELFF
>TRBV2|TRBJ1-1|many|-
TGTGCCAGCCCCGAGGGGTCGTCGACAAATGGGGCGTACACTGAAGCTTTCTTT
CASPEGSSTNGAYTEAFF
>TRBV9|TRBJ2-1|-|-
TGTGCCAGCAGCACAGGGAACAATGAGCAGTTCTTC
CASSTGNNEQFF
>TRBV5-1|TRBJ2-2|-|TRBD1
TGCGCCAGCAGCAGCACCGGGACAGCGAACACCGGGGAGCTGTTTTTT
CASSSTGTANTGELFF
>TRBV5-1|TRBJ2-2|-|-
TGCGCCAGCAGCTTCCCCCTCGGAGAAAACACCGGGGAGCTGTTTTTT
CASSFPLGENTGELFF
>TRBV5-1|TRBJ2-3|-|-
TGCGCCAGCAGCTTGCCTGGGGATACGCAGTATTTT
CASSLPGDTQYF
>TRBV24-1|TRBJ2-1|once|-
TGTGCACCAGTGATTTGGACCAGGGGAAATGAGCAGTCCTTC
CAPVIWTRGNEQSF